These 31 T cell receptor beta chains came from one sample sequenced in a study of T cells after yellow fever vaccination. Using its own MiXCR run on the 5' RACE reads, TCRdb lists one record per CDR3 protein. The table records around 310,000 distinct CDR3 sequences, approximately 4% of them present only once. Sequenced material: PBMCs, taken 15 days after the yellow fever booster vaccination. The receptors originated from a man aged 18 to 35 who received the YFV17D yellow fever vaccine.

There are many counts of this clonotype. The chain links TRBV4-1 to TRBJ2-1; no definite D call. CDR1 is MGHRA, CDR2 YSYEKL, per germline. V lost 4 bases, J lost 7 bases, and 14 bases lay in between. The CDR3 has 14 residues. CDR3 nucleotide sequence: TGCGCCAGCAGCCCACATGCCGTGCCTAATGAGCAGTTCTTC. Its protein product is CASSPHAVPNEQFF.

This chain joins TRBV6-6 and TRBJ1-5; 10 bases agree with TRBD1. There are 16 residues in the CDR3. The V gene end was trimmed by 6 bases and the J gene end by 3 bases; junction bases not matched to a gene: 8. Germline CDR1 MNHNY, CDR2 SVGAGI (reference sequence). The CDR3 protein is CASRAGQGVNNQPQHF. DNA for the CDR3: TGTGCCAGCAGAGCTGGACAGGGGGTGAACAATCAGCCCCAGCATTTT.

This clonotype occurred many times. The V call is TRBV13, the J call TRBJ1-1, with D possibly matching TRBD1 (5 bases). The germline V and J ends were trimmed by 7 bases and 4 bases, with 16 bases remaining between them. This CDR3 comprises 14 residues. Germline-derived CDR1 and CDR2 are PRHDT and FYEKMQ (reference sequence). The CDR3: CASKAGQGGTEAFF. CDR3 in DNA: TGTGCCAGCAAGGCCGGGCAGGGCGGCACTGAAGCTTTCTTT.

This clonotype has at least ten counts. V and J are TRBV7-9 and TRBJ1-1, with D unresolved. Germline V gene sequence: CDR1 SEHNR, CDR2 FQNEAQ (reference sequence). CDR3 length: 13 residues. The V end lost 5 bases, the J end lost 4 bases, and 11 bases lay between the germline ends. Here the CDR3 DNA reads TGTGCCAGCAGCCCCTTTCTAGGCACTGAAGCTTTCTTT. This encodes CASSPFLGTEAFF.

This clonotype was seen at least ten times. V gene TRBV12-3 or TRBV12-4 combines with J gene TRBJ1-6, with 7 positions matching TRBD1. V lost 6 bases to trimming and J lost 11 bases; unmatched junction nucleotides: 7. This CDR3 region has 13 residues. CDR3 protein: CASSSRQGAPLHF. The CDR3 DNA sequence: TGTGCCAGCAGCTCCAGACAGGGAGCACCCCTCCACTTT.

This clonotype was seen more than once but under ten times. This chain connects TRBV12-3 or TRBV12-4 to TRBJ1-3; D not resolved. The CDR3 spans 12 residues. The ends were cut back, 5 bases at V and 8 bases at J, with 10 bases in the middle. DNA of the CDR3: TGTGCCAGCAGTAGGACTGACGACACCATATATTTT. This gives the protein CASSRTDDTIYF.

This chain uses TRBV20-1 with TRBJ1-1; no definite D call. The ends were cut back, 3 bases at V and 5 bases at J, with 16 bases in the middle. The germline CDR1 and CDR2 sequences are DFQATT and SNEGSKA (reference sequence). This CDR3 has 14 amino acids. CDR3 sequence reads: CSARSISGRTEAFF. The CDR3 bases are TGCAGTGCTAGGAGCATCTCGGGGAGAACTGAAGCTTTCTTT.

This clonotype was observed at least ten times. This sequence joins TRBV6-2 or TRBV6-3 and TRBJ2-3, with D uncertain. Per the germline V gene, CDR1 is MNHEY and CDR2 is SVGEGT. The CDR3 runs to 12 residues. V was cut by 1 base and J by 4 bases, with 3 bases left in between. CDR3 amino acids: CASSYLADTQYF. The CDR3 coding sequence is TGTGCCAGCAGTTACTTAGCAGATACGCAGTATTTT.

This clonotype was counted many times. The chain uses TRBV9 and TRBJ1-2; D call uncertain. V gave up 4 bases and J gave up 1 base, with 14 bases separating them. Germline CDR1 reads SGDLS; CDR2 reads YYNGEE. There are 15 residues in the CDR3. The CDR3 loop is CASSPQIRGNYGYTF. CDR3 in DNA: TGTGCCAGCAGCCCCCAGATCCGCGGTAACTATGGCTACACCTTC.

This clonotype was counted only a few times. The V and J genes are TRBV7-9 and TRBJ1-2; a weak D match, TRBD1 (5 bases). The germline CDR1 and CDR2 sequences are SEHNR and FQNEAQ (reference sequence). V was cut by 5 bases and J by 4 bases, with 11 bases left in between. The CDR3 loop spans 13 amino acids. CDR3 DNA sequence: TGTGCCAGCAGCCAGGGAGCTGTCTATGGCTACACCTTC. Protein: CASSQGAVYGYTF.

This clonotype was detected many times. The rearrangement uses TRBV12-3 or TRBV12-4 and TRBJ2-1; 8 bases are shared with TRBD1. The trim removed 3 bases at V and 8 bases at J, leaving 9 bases unmatched. The CDR3 has 15 residues. The CDR3, as DNA: TGTGCCAGCAGTTTTCGACAGGGGAAGTTGGATGAGCAGTTCTTC. Residues: CASSFRQGKLDEQFF.

The CDR3 DNA follows: TGTGCCACCAGCCCAGGCGGCACTGAAGCTTTCTTT. It codes for CATSPGGTEAFF. This chain joins TRBV15 and TRBJ1-1, with D unclear. V lost 5 bases, J lost 4 bases, and 8 bases lay in between. Germline V gene data show CDR1 as LNHNV and CDR2 as YYDKDF (reference sequence). CDR3 length equals 12 residues.

This clonotype has just a few counts. The V and J genes are TRBV7-9 and TRBJ1-1, with D unresolved. The V gene lost 1 base and the J gene lost 7 bases, with 10 bases spanning the gap. Germline CDR1 is SEHNR and CDR2 is FQNEAQ (reference sequence). The CDR3 length is 13 residues. CDR3 bases: TGTGCCAGCAGCTTAGTTTCGGGGATTGAAGCTTTCTTT. Its translation: CASSLVSGIEAFF. The whole variable domain, filled in from reference TRBV7-9 and TRBJ1-1, reads DTGVSQNPRHKITKRGQNVTFRCDPISEHNRLYWYRQTLGQGPEFLTYFQNEAQLEKSRLLSDRFSAERPKGSFSTLEIQRTEQGDSAMYLCASSLVSGIEAFFGQGTRLTVV.

This clonotype has a handful of counts. The V call is TRBV6-5, the J call TRBJ1-1; 9 bases map to TRBD1. Trimming removed 7 bases from V and 3 bases from J; junction bases left unmatched: 15. The germline V gene has CDR1 MNHEY and CDR2 SVGAGI. The CDR3 is made up of 17 amino acids. CDR3 nucleotide sequence: TGTGCCAGCAAGGGGGTGCGAACAGGGGGCCTTTACACTGAAGCTTTCTTT. The encoded protein is CASKGVRTGGLYTEAFF.

This clonotype was detected once. The V call is TRBV15, the J call TRBJ2-1; 15 bases line up with TRBD2. The CDR3 is made up of 17 amino acids. Germline loops: CDR1 LNHNV, CDR2 YYDKDF (reference sequence). Losses at the gene ends were 1 base for V and 9 bases for J; bases not matched to a gene: 7. This CDR3 is CATSRGWTSGGAREQFF. The CDR3 bases are TGTGCCACCAGCAGAGGATGGACTAGCGGGGGGGCACGTGAGCAGTTCTTC. The variable domain in full, completed from reference TRBV15 and TRBJ2-1, reads DAMVIQNPRYQVTQFGKPVTLSCSQTLNHNVMYWYQQKSSQAPKLLFHYYDKDFNNEADTPDNFQSRRPNTSFCFLDIRSPGLGDTAMYLCATSRGWTSGGAREQFFGPGTRLTVL.

This clonotype was seen at least ten times. The V gene is TRBV7-9, the J gene TRBJ2-7; D gene unclear. Trimming removed 2 bases at V and 0 bases at J, with 5 bases between. The CDR3 length is 13 residues. Germline loops: CDR1 SEHNR, CDR2 FQNEAQ (reference sequence). This chain's CDR3 is CASSLILSYEQYF. DNA of the CDR3: TGTGCCAGCAGCTTAATCCTCTCCTACGAGCAGTACTTC.

At least ten counts were recorded for this clonotype. CDR3 region: CASSPDNRGKQYV. CDR3 sequence (DNA): TGTGCCAGCAGCCCTGACAACAGGGGTAAGCAGTACGTC. The V call is TRBV5-5, the J call TRBJ2-7; 7 bases line up with TRBD1. Looked up from germline, CDR1 is SGHKS and CDR2 is YYEKEE (reference sequence). This CDR3 is 13 amino acids long. Trimming cost V 4 bases and J 8 bases; bases outside gene matches: 9.

The chain joins TRBV11-2 to TRBJ2-7, with 10 bases matching TRBD1. In germline, CDR1 is SGHAT, CDR2 FQNNGV. The CDR3 sequence is 14 residues long. V lost 4 bases to trimming and J lost 5 bases; unmatched junction nucleotides: 5. CDR3 bases: TGTGCCAGCAGCTATCCCGGGACAGGGGACGAGCAGTACTTC. This codes for CASSYPGTGDEQYF.

The rearrangement joins TRBV20-1 to TRBJ2-4; D not resolved. Germline V gene data show CDR1 as DFQATT and CDR2 as SNEGSKA (reference sequence). Trimming took off 4 bases at V and 12 bases at J, with 16 bases between the two ends. There are 12 residues in the CDR3. The CDR3 sequence: CSAIGVSRTQYF. CDR3 sequence (DNA): TGCAGTGCTATTGGGGTCTCGAGGACTCAGTACTTC.

The sample holds a few counts of this clonotype. The chain combines TRBV7-2 with TRBJ2-1, with 10 bases identical to TRBD2. The ends lost 5 bases at V and 6 bases at J; junction bases unmatched: 10. Germline values: CDR1 SGHTA, CDR2 FQGNSA. This CDR3 has 16 residues. The CDR3 sequence: CASSQPGLAALNEQFF. In nucleotides, the CDR3 is TGTGCCAGCAGCCAACCAGGACTAGCGGCACTCAATGAGCAGTTCTTC.

This clonotype was counted between two and nine times. The chain joins TRBV2 to TRBJ2-5; 7 positions agree with TRBD1. Germline CDR1 is SNHLY and CDR2 is FYNNEI. The CDR3 has 15 residues. Trimming at V came to 5 bases and at J to 2 bases, leaving 8 bases not matched to a gene. The CDR3: CASSYATGRQETQYF. CDR3 coding DNA: TGTGCCAGCAGTTACGCGACAGGGCGGCAAGAGACCCAGTACTTC.

This clonotype showed up many times. The chain carries TRBV5-1 and TRBJ2-2; perhaps TRBD1 as D (5 bases). V was trimmed by 5 bases and J by 1 base, leaving 9 bases between them. The CDR3 loop spans 14 amino acids. Germline CDR1 reads SGHRS; CDR2 reads YFSETQ. CDR3: CASSDRKNTGELFF. In DNA form, the CDR3 reads TGCGCCAGCAGTGACAGAAAGAACACCGGGGAGCTGTTTTTT.

This clonotype has a count of ten or more. The chain links TRBV5-5 to TRBJ2-2, with 8 positions matching TRBD1. Trimming removed 4 bases from V and 3 bases from J; junction bases left unmatched: 5. The CDR3 runs 15 residues. Germline V gives CDR1 SGHKS, CDR2 YYEKEE (reference sequence). CDR3: CASSRQGFDTGELFF. The CDR3 DNA is TGTGCCAGCAGCCGACAGGGGTTTGACACCGGGGAGCTGTTTTTT.

This clonotype showed up just a few times. V gene TRBV5-1 combines with J gene TRBJ2-1; D is unresolved. The CDR3 loop spans 13 amino acids. CDR1 is SGHRS, CDR2 YFSETQ, per germline. The germline V and J ends were trimmed by 0 bases and 7 bases, with 8 bases remaining between them. The CDR3 protein is CASSLGQPNEQFF. The CDR3 nucleotides read TGCGCCAGCAGCTTGGGGCAGCCGAATGAGCAGTTCTTC.

V and J are TRBV5-1 and TRBJ2-3, with D perhaps assigned TRBD1 or TRBD2 (5 bases each). V lost 3 bases, J lost 2 bases, and 13 bases lay in between. Germline assignment: CDR1 SGHRS and CDR2 YFSETQ. This CDR3 region has 15 residues. CDR3 nucleotide sequence: TGCGCCAGCAGCTGGGGGAGCAGCCTCACAGATACGCAGTATTTT. This sequence encodes CASSWGSSLTDTQYF.

The table lists this clonotype with many counts. This sequence joins TRBV6-5 and TRBJ1-4, with D perhaps TRBD1 (5 bases). V lost 5 bases to trimming and J lost 8 bases, with 18 bases between them. This CDR3 comprises 15 residues. In germline, CDR1 is MNHEY, CDR2 SVGAGI. CDR3 coding DNA: TGTGCCAGCAGTCCCTCAGGGCCGCTCAACGAAAAACTGTTTTTT. Its translation is CASSPSGPLNEKLFF.

This clonotype was recorded a few times. V usage is TRBV10-1 and J usage is TRBJ2-7; 12 bases line up with TRBD1. The CDR3 runs 13 residues. Unmatched junction bases numbered 7, after V lost 11 bases and J lost 5 bases. CDR1 and CDR2 from the germline V gene are WNHNN and SYGVQD (reference sequence). CDR3 nucleotides: TGCGCCGGAAACGGGACAGGGGGCGACGAGCAGTACGTC. This encodes CAGNGTGGDEQYV.

Many counts were recorded for this clonotype. V usage is TRBV5-6 and J usage is TRBJ1-1; D uncertain. CDR3 size: 12 residues. CDR1 is SGHDT, CDR2 YYEEEE, per germline. With 0 bases removed from V and 9 bases from J, the gap between germline ends came to 9 bases. The CDR3 coding sequence is TGTGCCAGCAGCTTGGAGAGGGATCAAGCTTTCTTT. Its protein is CASSLERDQAFF.

This clonotype was recorded at least ten times. The chain combines TRBV3-1 with TRBJ2-5; D perhaps matches TRBD2 (5 bases). The ends were cut back, 1 base at V and 12 bases at J, with 27 bases in the middle. This CDR3 comprises 17 residues. From germline, CDR1 is LGHDT and CDR2 YNNKEL (reference sequence). The CDR3 nucleotides are TGTGCCAGCAGCCAAGGGGTGGCACACATCTACGGGGTGGGGAAGTACTTC. It codes for CASSQGVAHIYGVGKYF.

The chain joins TRBV5-1 to TRBJ1-6; D might be TRBD1 (6 bases). V lost 1 base to trimming and J lost 10 bases, with 15 bases between them. Germline V gene data show CDR1 as SGHRS and CDR2 as YFSETQ. The CDR3 is 15 residues long. The CDR3 reads CASSLTPQGQSPLHF. CDR3 nucleotides: TGCGCCAGCAGCTTGACCCCCCAGGGGCAATCACCCCTCCACTTT.

This clonotype was observed many times. The chain combines TRBV4-1 with TRBJ2-7, with 8 bases that match TRBD1. This CDR3 spans 16 amino acids. Trimming removed 1 base from V and 6 bases from J; junction bases left unmatched: 11. Germline CDR1 is MGHRA and CDR2 is YSYEKL. The CDR3: CASSQVGAGGFLEQYF. CDR3 nucleotides: TGCGCCAGCAGCCAAGTTGGCGCAGGGGGCTTTCTCGAGCAGTACTTC.